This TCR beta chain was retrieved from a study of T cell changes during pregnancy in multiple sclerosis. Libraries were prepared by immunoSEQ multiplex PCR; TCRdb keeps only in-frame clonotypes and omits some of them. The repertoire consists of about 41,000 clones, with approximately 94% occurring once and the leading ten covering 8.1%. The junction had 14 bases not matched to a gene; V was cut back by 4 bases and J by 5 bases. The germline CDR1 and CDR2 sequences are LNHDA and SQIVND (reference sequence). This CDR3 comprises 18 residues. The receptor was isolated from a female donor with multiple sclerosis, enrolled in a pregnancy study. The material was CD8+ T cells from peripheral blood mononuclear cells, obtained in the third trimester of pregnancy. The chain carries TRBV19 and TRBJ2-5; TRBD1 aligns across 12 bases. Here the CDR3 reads CASSRGPGQGALQETQYF. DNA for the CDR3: TGTGCCAGTAGTAGGGGCCCGGGACAGGGGGCTTTACAGGAGACCCAGTACTTC.